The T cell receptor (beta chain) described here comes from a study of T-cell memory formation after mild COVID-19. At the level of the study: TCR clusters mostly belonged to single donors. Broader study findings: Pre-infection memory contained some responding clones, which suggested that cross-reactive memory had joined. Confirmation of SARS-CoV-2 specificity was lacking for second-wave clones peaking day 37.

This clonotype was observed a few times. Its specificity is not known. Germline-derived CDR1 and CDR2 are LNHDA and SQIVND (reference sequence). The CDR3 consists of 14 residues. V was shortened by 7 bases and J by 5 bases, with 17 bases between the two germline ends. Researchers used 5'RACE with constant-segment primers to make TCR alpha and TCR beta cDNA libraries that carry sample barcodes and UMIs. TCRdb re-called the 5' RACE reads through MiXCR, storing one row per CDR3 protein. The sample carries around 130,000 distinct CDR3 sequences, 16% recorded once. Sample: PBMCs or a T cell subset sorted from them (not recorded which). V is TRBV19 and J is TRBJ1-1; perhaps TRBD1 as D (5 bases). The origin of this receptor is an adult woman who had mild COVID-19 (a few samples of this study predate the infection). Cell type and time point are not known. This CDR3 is CASTLLGGGTEAFF. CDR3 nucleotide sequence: TGTGCCAGTACCCTCCTGGGGGGTGGGACTGAAGCTTTCTTT. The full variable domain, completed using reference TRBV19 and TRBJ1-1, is DGGITQSPKYLFRKEGQNVTLSCEQNLNHDAMYWYRQDPGQGLRLIYYSQIVNDFQKGDIAEGYSVSREKKESFPLTVTSAQKNPTAFYLCASTLLGGGTEAFFGQGTRLTVV.